This T cell receptor beta chain was found in a study of T-cell reconstitution after alpha-beta-depleted transplantation in children. This CDR3 is 14 amino acids long. In germline, CDR1 is KGHDR, CDR2 SFDVKD. Trimming removed 2 bases at V and 5 bases at J, with 11 bases between. A library of TCRbeta sequences, prepared with unique molecular identifiers, was generated. TCRdb recomputed calls from the PCR reads with MiXCR, one row per CDR3 protein. The table has some 500,000 distinct CDR3 sequences, around 19% seen once. The sequence was collected from a human donor who donated a stem cell graft to a child with acute lymphoblastic leukemia. The chain is built from TRBV24-1 and TRBJ2-5; D is perhaps TRBD1 or TRBD2 (5 bases each). The sequences come from PBMCs from the stem cell graft donor, collected from the stem cell graft. CDR3 sequence (DNA): TGTGCCACCAGTGATTCGGGACGGTGGGAGACCCAGTACTTC. Translating it yields CATSDSGRWETQYF.